A few counts support the clone carrying this TCR beta chain. Its antigen is undetermined. With 4 bases removed from V and 1 base from J, the gap between germline ends came to 16 bases. Germline V gives CDR1 LGHDT, CDR2 YNNKEL (reference sequence). This CDR3 is built from 16 residues. The sample originates from a study of T cell responses to AZD1222 COVID-19 vaccine. Regarding the study as a whole: Two AZD1222 administrations were followed by greater Spike-specific TCR breadth and depth. Among AZD1222 vaccinees, only 5 to 7 were seropositive at baseline. The donor group comprised mostly white British people and more females; the analysis possibly underestimated clonal diversity.

The table came from immunoSEQ multiplex PCR; TCRdb's copy has only in-frame clones and leaves some out. This sample has about 45,000 clones; 80% occur once, and the top ten carry roughly 22%. The TCR sequence derives from an adult who received the MenACWY meningococcal vaccine as a control. This rearrangement joins TRBV3-1 (or the pseudogene TRBV3-2) to TRBJ1-2; D possibly corresponds to TRBD1 (5 bases). The source material was peripheral blood, sampled 28 days after the second dose of the MenACWY control vaccine. The CDR3 loop is CASSPLTKGDNYGYTF. The CDR3 region has the DNA TGTGCCAGCAGCCCCCTTACTAAAGGGGATAACTATGGCTACACCTTC.